These 5 T cell receptor beta chains originate from one sample sequenced in a study of low-dose radiotherapy and immunotherapy resistance in tumors (dated by TCRdb to between 2021 and 2024). The label giving this sample's time point can be read as: before trial treatment. Reads for this sample came from an Illumina HiSeq 2500. First-strand cDNA was synthesized with Superscript III and a set of TRAV- and TRBV-specific primers, covering both TCRalpha and TCRbeta chains. A roughly 19-cycle PCR with Phusion amplified the TCRs, pairing a constant-region primer with the adapter that was attached to the V primers. Using fastp trimming at Q25 and MiXCR clonotype assembly, TCRdb reanalyzed the public sequencing data and kept in-frame beta chains. Rows matching on CDR3 protein sequence are summarized as one entry with the most common DNA and genes. Present in this sample are tens of thousands of distinct CDR3 sequences, approximately 26% of which were seen just once. The biggest ten clones account for around 5.7% of the sample.

The specimen was PBMCs, collected before treatment. All receptors come from a male donor with prostate cancer.

Concerning this clonotype: A far larger clone is just one base off, so this is likely a read error. This chain links TRBV5-4 with TRBJ1-5, with D possibly being TRBD1 (5 bases). The CDR3 is 14 amino acids. CDR1 is SGHNT, CDR2 YYREEE, per germline (reference sequence). For the CDR3, the DNA is TGTGCCATCCGGGGGGAGGGCGCATATCAGCTCCAGCATTTT. Its protein product is CAIRGEGAYQLQHF.

This clonotype was seen many times. V gene TRBV29-1 combines with J gene TRBJ2-7; D possibly corresponds to TRBD2 (6 bases). The V gene's germline CDR1 is SQVTM and CDR2 ANQGSEA. V was pared by 3 bases and J by 2 bases, with 11 bases between. This CDR3 has 13 amino acids. The CDR3 reads CSVEVGGTYEQYF. CDR3 in DNA: TGCAGCGTTGAGGTCGGGGGAACCTACGAGCAGTACTTC.

This clonotype occurred many times. The rearrangement uses TRBV28 and TRBJ2-1, with 9 bases that match TRBD2. The CDR3 runs to 14 residues. Germline CDR1 MDHEN, CDR2 SYDVKM. With 5 bases clipped from V and 9 bases from J, the junction kept 8 bases outside the gene matches. The CDR3 sequence is CASSIAGERGEQFF. CDR3 nucleotides: TGTGCCAGCAGTATAGCGGGAGAACGCGGTGAGCAGTTCTTC.

This clonotype was recorded many times. V usage is TRBV5-1 and J usage is TRBJ2-1, with 8 bases fitting TRBD2. The germline V gene encodes CDR1 SGHRS and CDR2 YFSETQ. This CDR3 has 16 residues. V shed 7 bases, J shed 9 bases, and the junction held 18 bases outside the gene matches. The chain's CDR3 is CASRASAGGEGGEQFF. The CDR3 nucleotides read TGCGCCAGCCGGGCGAGTGCGGGAGGAGAGGGCGGTGAGCAGTTCTTC. Full variable domain (remainder filled in from reference TRBV5-1 and TRBJ2-1): KAGVTQTPRYLIKTRGQQVTLSCSPISGHRSVSWYQQTPGQGLQFLFEYFSETQRNKGNFPGRFSGRQFSNSRSEMNVSTLELGDSALYLCASRASAGGEGGEQFFGPGTRLTVL.

The gene calls are TRBV24-1 and TRBJ2-1; D is unclear. The CDR3 contains 13 residues. Trimming cost V 1 base and J 6 bases, with 6 bases left between them. Germline assignment: CDR1 KGHDR and CDR2 SFDVKD. As DNA, the CDR3 is TGTGCCACCAGTGATTTAACCAGCAATGAGCAGTTCTTC. Its translation is CATSDLTSNEQFF.